Following are 23 T cell receptor beta chains from one sample sequenced in a study of control samples from healthy donors and cancer patients. Some clones are missing from TCRdb's copy, which holds only in-frame ones; the method was immunoSEQ multiplex PCR. The table shows approximately 89,000 clones, with around 87% occurring only once. Input material: blood. Every receptor here comes from a man aged 50-59 years in good health.

This chain connects TRBV20-1 to TRBJ2-7; TRBD2 aligns across 9 bases. This CDR3 contains 11 residues. Germline CDR1 reads DFQATT; CDR2 reads SNEGSKA (reference sequence). J was trimmed by 7 bases and V by 6 bases; bases with no gene match: 4. The DNA of the CDR3 is TGCAGTGCAGGGCTAGCGGGGGAGCAGTACTTC. Translating it yields CSAGLAGEQYF.

This clone was found once. This sequence joins TRBV3-1 (or the pseudogene TRBV3-2) and TRBJ1-1, with a possible D match to TRBD1 (6 bases). Trimming removed 6 bases from V and 1 base from J, with 9 bases in between. The germline V gene encodes CDR1 LGHDT and CDR2 YNNKEL (reference sequence). The CDR3 loop spans 13 amino acids. The CDR3 reads CASSGGQNTEAFF. Here the CDR3 DNA reads TGTGCCAGCAGTGGGGGCCAGAACACTGAAGCTTTCTTT.

The chain combines TRBV6-5 with TRBJ1-2; TRBD1 aligns across 7 bases. J was trimmed by 4 bases and V by 6 bases; bases with no gene match: 8. The germline gives CDR1 MNHEY, CDR2 SVGAGI. This CDR3 has 14 amino acids. The CDR3 DNA reads TGTGCCAGCAGCAATGACAGGGACTTCTATGGCTACACCTTC. Its translation is CASSNDRDFYGYTF.

Here the CDR3 reads CASSEQGMNTEAFF. As DNA, the CDR3 is TGTGCCAGCAGTGAGCAGGGCATGAACACTGAAGCTTTCTTT. The genes are TRBV2 and TRBJ1-1; possibly TRBD1 for D (5 bases). The CDR3 is made up of 14 amino acids. Per germline, CDR1 SNHLY and CDR2 FYNNEI. V was clipped by 3 bases and J by 0 bases, with 8 bases between them.

V gene TRBV16 combines with J gene TRBJ2-7; possibly TRBD2 for D (5 bases). The CDR3 spans 13 residues. Between the trimmed V and J ends, which lost 4 bases and 5 bases, there was a span of 12 bases. Per germline, CDR1 KGHSY and CDR2 FQNENV. The CDR3 region has the DNA TGTGCCAGCAGCCCCCGATCGGGGAACGAGCAGTACTTC. Translated: CASSPRSGNEQYF.

The V gene is TRBV7-6, the J gene TRBJ1-1; no clear D. CDR3 length: 12 amino acids. In germline, CDR1 is SGHVS, CDR2 FNYEAQ. Trimming removed 3 bases at V and 1 base at J, with 3 bases between. The DNA of the CDR3 is TGTGCCAGCAGCTTTGGGAACACTGAAGCTTTCTTT. Amino acids: CASSFGNTEAFF.

CDR3 DNA sequence: TGCGCCAGCAGCCAACCGACAGGAACGCCTGGCTACACCTTC. Translated, it gives CASSQPTGTPGYTF. The rearrangement links TRBV4-1 to TRBJ1-2, with D possibly matching TRBD1 (6 bases). CDR3 length: 14 amino acids. Germline CDR1 MGHRA, CDR2 YSYEKL. Trimming shortened V by 2 bases and J by 7 bases, and 14 bases separated the two germline ends.

This rearrangement joins TRBV4-2 to TRBJ2-5, with 7 bases lining up with TRBD2. The germline V gene encodes CDR1 LGHNA and CDR2 YNFKEQ. The CDR3 sequence is 16 residues long. V shed 1 base and J 0 bases; nucleotides not matched to a gene: 5. The CDR3 loop is CASSQVARGYQETQYF. CDR3 DNA: TGTGCCAGCAGCCAAGTGGCGCGGGGGTACCAAGAGACCCAGTACTTC.

The chain uses TRBV4-3 and TRBJ1-2; weak D call: TRBD1 (5 bases). Germline CDR1 reads LGHNA; CDR2 reads YSLEER. This CDR3 has 13 amino acids. V was cut by 4 bases and J by 7 bases, with 13 bases left in between. The CDR3 protein is CASSPGIGVGYTF. CDR3 sequence (DNA): TGCGCCAGCAGCCCAGGGATCGGGGTTGGCTACACCTTC.

J is TRBJ2-5 and V is TRBV11-3; 9 bases are a match to TRBD2. This CDR3 region has 15 residues. J was trimmed by 5 bases and V by 4 bases; bases with no gene match: 8. Germline V gene data show CDR1 as SGHNT and CDR2 as YENEEA. The CDR3 loop reads CASSSRLAGEETQYF. The CDR3 DNA is TGTGCCAGCAGCTCCCGGTTAGCGGGAGAGGAGACCCAGTACTTC. Drawing the rest from reference TRBV11-3 and TRBJ2-5, the complete variable domain is EAGVVQSPRYKIIEKKQPVAFWCNPISGHNTLYWYLQNLGQGPELLIRYENEEAVDDSQLPKDRFSAERLKGVDSTLKIQPAELGDSAVYLCASSSRLAGEETQYFGPGTRLLVL.

This clone occurred once. This chain joins TRBV5-6 and TRBJ2-7, with 12 bases fitting TRBD2. The V gene's germline CDR1 is SGHDT and CDR2 YYEEEE. The CDR3 covers 16 residues. The J segment lost 3 bases and the V segment lost 2 bases, leaving 6 bases of the junction unmatched. CDR3 loop: CASSLGLAGYLYEQYF. CDR3 nucleotides: TGTGCCAGCAGCTTAGGACTAGCGGGATATCTCTACGAGCAGTACTTC.

V gene TRBV3-1 (or the pseudogene TRBV3-2) combines with J gene TRBJ2-2; D is possibly TRBD2 (6 bases). The CDR3 totals 14 residues. Germline V gene lookup returns CDR1 LGHDT and CDR2 YNNKEL (reference sequence). Trimming took off 7 bases at V and 3 bases at J, with 12 bases between the two ends. The CDR3 DNA follows: TGTGCCAGCACGGCAGGAGGGGACACCGGGGAGCTGTTTTTT. This gives the protein CASTAGGDTGELFF.

This chain uses TRBV6-2 or TRBV6-3 with TRBJ2-2; TRBD1 matches at 8 bases. The CDR3 is 15 residues long. Germline V lookup: CDR1 MNHEY, CDR2 SVGEGT. Unmatched junction bases numbered 12, after V lost 6 bases and J lost 9 bases. The CDR3 loop is CASSQPGGNARELFF. CDR3 in DNA: TGTGCCAGCAGCCAGCCAGGGGGCAATGCCCGGGAGCTGTTTTTT.

The chain has TRBV10-2 and TRBJ1-5; D remains ambiguous. Germline V gene sequence: CDR1 WSHSY, CDR2 SAAADI. This CDR3 spans 13 amino acids. V was shortened by 3 bases and J by 7 bases, with 10 bases between the two germline ends. The CDR3 DNA is TGCGCCAGCAGTGAAGGTCTTGGGCAGCCCCAGCATTTT. Its translation: CASSEGLGQPQHF.

The rearrangement links TRBV28 to TRBJ1-2, with unresolved D. V was pared by 3 bases and J by 8 bases, with 13 bases between. The CDR3 has 13 amino acids. From germline, CDR1 is MDHEN and CDR2 SYDVKM. As DNA, the CDR3 is TGTGCCAGCAGTTTGAATAGGGAGGCCGGCTACACCTTC. Its protein product is CASSLNREAGYTF.

The genes are TRBV7-6 and TRBJ2-1; 13 bases are a match to TRBD2. The length of the CDR3 is 14 residues. CDR1 SGHVS and CDR2 FNYEAQ come from the germline V gene. Losses at the gene ends were 4 bases for V and 10 bases for J; bases not matched to a gene: 4. The CDR3 is CASSSGLAGEEQFF. The CDR3 region has the DNA TGTGCCAGCAGCTCCGGACTAGCGGGAGAGGAGCAGTTCTTC.

The chain recombines TRBV18 with TRBJ1-4; D is ambiguous. CDR3 length equals 14 residues. Per the germline V gene, CDR1 is KGHSH and CDR2 is LQKENI. The V gene lost 3 bases and the J gene lost 8 bases, with 13 bases spanning the gap. The CDR3: CASSPLQLGEKLFF. CDR3 nucleotide sequence: TGTGCCAGCTCACCCCTCCAATTGGGGGAAAAACTGTTTTTT. Drawing the rest from reference TRBV18 and TRBJ1-4, the complete variable domain is NAGVMQNPRHLVRRRGQEARLRCSPMKGHSHVYWYRQLPEEGLKFMVYLQKENIIDESGMPKERFSAEFPKEGPSILRIQQVVRGDSAAYFCASSPLQLGEKLFFGSGTQLSVL.

This clone was recorded only once. This chain links TRBV20-1 with TRBJ2-1, with 8 bases lining up with TRBD2. This CDR3 has 14 amino acids. Germline assignment: CDR1 DFQATT and CDR2 SNEGSKA (reference sequence). With 3 bases clipped from V and 4 bases from J, the junction kept 5 bases outside the gene matches. This chain's CDR3 is CSASGGLGYNEQFF. CDR3 nucleotides: TGCAGTGCTAGTGGGGGACTAGGTTACAATGAGCAGTTCTTC.

The rearrangement links TRBV5-1 to TRBJ1-1; D call uncertain. The length of the CDR3 is 13 residues. V lost 0 bases and J lost 4, with 7 bases in between. Germline V lookup: CDR1 SGHRS, CDR2 YFSETQ. The CDR3 is CASSLDGATEAFF. The DNA of the CDR3 is TGCGCCAGCAGCTTGGACGGAGCCACTGAAGCTTTCTTT. The full variable domain, with the rest looked up from reference TRBV5-1 and TRBJ1-1, is KAGVTQTPRYLIKTRGQQVTLSCSPISGHRSVSWYQQTPGQGLQFLFEYFSETQRNKGNFPGRFSGRQFSNSRSEMNVSTLELGDSALYLCASSLDGATEAFFGQGTRLTVV.

The rearrangement uses TRBV18 and TRBJ1-2; weak D call: TRBD1 (6 bases). The CDR3 totals 15 residues. The V end was cut by 2 bases, the J end by 4 bases, with 14 bases between. Germline CDR1 KGHSH, CDR2 LQKENI. The CDR3 sequence: CASSPGKQGLYGYTF. CDR3 in DNA: TGTGCCAGCTCACCAGGAAAACAGGGCCTCTATGGCTACACCTTC.

The chain joins TRBV25-1 to TRBJ1-1; 11 bases agree with TRBD1. The CDR3 contains 16 residues. Germline assignment: CDR1 MGHDK and CDR2 SYGVNS. The V gene end was trimmed by 3 bases and the J gene end by 3 bases; junction bases not matched to a gene: 6. The CDR3 reads CASSDWTGGEDTEAFF. The CDR3, as DNA: TGTGCCAGCAGTGACTGGACAGGGGGCGAGGACACTGAAGCTTTCTTT.

V usage is TRBV5-5 and J usage is TRBJ1-5; D gene ambiguous. The length of the CDR3 is 15 residues. Trimming shortened V by 0 bases and J by 1 base, and 8 bases separated the two germline ends. Germline CDR1 is SGHKS and CDR2 is YYEKEE (reference sequence). In DNA, the CDR3 is TGTGCCAGCAGCTTGGCCTCTAGGAGCAATCAGCCCCAGCATTTT. This translates into CASSLASRSNQPQHF.

The CDR3 region is CASSQPALAGGYNEQFF. The DNA of the CDR3 is TGTGCCAGCAGCCAACCTGCACTAGCGGGCGGCTACAATGAGCAGTTCTTC. This chain joins TRBV4-2 and TRBJ2-1, with 9 positions matching TRBD2. Losses at the gene ends were 2 bases for V and 3 bases for J; bases not matched to a gene: 8. The germline V gene encodes CDR1 LGHNA and CDR2 YNFKEQ. This CDR3 has 17 residues.